Below are 11 T cell receptor beta chains sequenced from a single sample in a study of vaccination effects on CD4 cells after COVID-19. Antigen specificity for these receptors is unknown. Clones were sequenced by immunoSEQ multiplex PCR, and TCRdb holds only the in-frame ones, with some missing. Counted here are some 68,000 clones, 65% to 85% occurring once; the ten biggest clones make up 3.5% to 4.5%. Sequencing followed a ViraFEST assay step that expanded antigen-specific CD4+ T cells with viral peptide pools. The authors isolated CD4+ T cells after roughly 10 days of culture. Each vaccine recipient was nucleocapsid antibody negative and had no prior SARS-CoV-2 infection. This sample comprised CD4+ T cells from PBMCs cultured with HCoV-OC43 spike peptides, obtained before COVID-19 vaccination. Subset meaning: HCoV-OC43 spike overlapping peptide pool stimulation. These receptors came from a human donor who received a COVID-19 vaccine.

This clone appeared a few times. The CDR3 coding sequence is TGTGCCAGCAGCACCGCGGGGATTGCGGACTATGGCTACACCTTC. It specifies CASSTAGIADYGYTF. The chain carries TRBV7-9 and TRBJ1-2; no reliable D call. Between the trimmed V and J ends, which lost 5 bases and 3 bases, there was a span of 16 bases. The germline V gene has CDR1 SEHNR and CDR2 FQNEAQ (reference sequence). This CDR3 comprises 15 residues.

The chain carries TRBV2 and TRBJ1-5; D not certain. The CDR3 covers 11 residues. Germline values: CDR1 SNHLY, CDR2 FYNNEI. Trimming took 5 bases from V and 5 from J, leaving 4 bases between them. The CDR3, as DNA: TGTGCCAGCAGTTTAGATCAGCCCCAGCATTTT. Encoded protein: CASSLDQPQHF.

The chain has TRBV4-1 and TRBJ1-1; perhaps TRBD1 as D (5 bases). Germline V CDR1 and CDR2: MGHRA, YSYEKL. This CDR3 comprises 16 residues. V was trimmed by 1 base and J by 1 base, leaving 13 bases between them. The CDR3 DNA is TGCGCCAGCAGCCAAGCCCCGGGGCAAGGGAACACTGAAGCTTTCTTT. Protein: CASSQAPGQGNTEAFF.

This clone came up a few times. The chain carries TRBV3-1 (or the pseudogene TRBV3-2) and TRBJ1-1; no reliable D call. Germline assignment: CDR1 LGHDT and CDR2 YNNKEL (reference sequence). The V gene lost 1 base and the J gene lost 11 bases, with 11 bases spanning the gap. This CDR3 has 12 amino acids. The CDR3 sequence is CASSQGSTLAFF. In DNA form, the CDR3 reads TGTGCCAGCAGCCAAGGTTCTACCCTGGCTTTCTTT.

The rearrangement uses TRBV6-2 or TRBV6-3 and TRBJ2-5; D gene uncertain. Germline assignment: CDR1 MNHEY and CDR2 SVGEGT. Trimming removed 1 base from V and 2 bases from J, with 11 bases in between. This CDR3 comprises 15 residues. The CDR3 sequence: CASSYLSVSQETQYF. The CDR3 DNA is TGTGCCAGCAGTTACTTGTCCGTTTCGCAAGAGACCCAGTACTTC.

J is TRBJ2-5 and V is TRBV11-2; 7 nucleotides line up with TRBD2. Germline-derived CDR1 and CDR2 are SGHAT and FQNNGV. This CDR3 has 17 residues. V trimming: 2 bases; J trimming: 5 bases; junction bases outside the gene matches: 14. The CDR3 here is CASSLSSRLAGWETQYF. The CDR3 bases are TGTGCCAGCAGCTTAAGTAGCCGACTAGCAGGATGGGAGACCCAGTACTTC.

The chain employs TRBV6-5 and TRBJ1-2; a possible D gene is TRBD1 (5 bases). Trimming took off 3 bases at V and 1 base at J, with 6 bases between the two ends. Germline assignment: CDR1 MNHEY and CDR2 SVGAGI. CDR3 length equals 13 residues. In DNA form, the CDR3 reads TGTGCCAGCAGTTATGACAGTAACTATGGCTACACCTTC. This gives the protein CASSYDSNYGYTF.

This chain uses TRBV9 with TRBJ2-1; 7 bases fit TRBD1. The CDR3 covers 16 residues. Trimming at V came to 0 bases and at J to 5 bases, leaving 8 bases not matched to a gene. The germline V gene has CDR1 SGDLS and CDR2 YYNGEE. CDR3 sequence: CASSVDPRGPNNEQFF. The CDR3 bases are TGTGCCAGCAGCGTAGATCCGAGGGGGCCCAACAATGAGCAGTTCTTC. The full variable domain, rest sourced from reference TRBV9 and TRBJ2-1, is DSGVTQTPKHLITATGQRVTLRCSPRSGDLSVYWYQQSLDQGLQFLIQYYNGEERAKGNILERFSAQQFPDLHSELNLSSLELGDSALYFCASSVDPRGPNNEQFFGPGTRLTVL.

The chain recombines TRBV5-1 with TRBJ2-5, with a possible D match to TRBD2 (6 bases). Trimming took 2 bases from V and 1 from J, leaving 12 bases between them. Germline loops: CDR1 SGHRS, CDR2 YFSETQ. The CDR3 runs 15 residues. The CDR3 sequence: CASSFLAGSQETQYF. The CDR3 nucleotides are TGCGCCAGCAGCTTTCTTGCGGGAAGCCAAGAGACCCAGTACTTC.

The genes are TRBV29-1 and TRBJ2-3; D gene uncertain. Germline V CDR1 and CDR2: SQVTM, ANQGSEA. The CDR3 length is 12 residues. The ends were cut back, 3 bases at V and 1 base at J, with 5 bases in the middle. The CDR3 region is CSVDEGTDTQYF. The CDR3 region has the DNA TGCAGCGTTGACGAGGGCACAGATACGCAGTATTTT.

The chain's CDR3 is CASSNRQISSNTGELFF. CDR3 DNA: TGTGCCAGCAGCAATAGACAGATTTCTTCGAACACCGGGGAGCTGTTTTTT. The chain joins TRBV5-8 to TRBJ2-2; D may be TRBD1 (5 bases). CDR1 and CDR2 from the germline V gene are SGHTS and YDEGEE. Trimming pared 4 bases from V and 0 bases from J, leaving 16 bases between. CDR3 size: 17 residues.